This T cell receptor (beta chain) appears in the sequencing data of a study of lymphopenia after photon versus proton radiotherapy (dated by TCRdb to between 2018 and 2021). The study in broad terms: The study compared the immunological effects of photon versus proton radiation therapy in patients with gastrointestinal tumors who developed high-grade lymphopenia. The 20 patients in the cohort had gastrointestinal tumors, were treated with either photon or proton therapy, and subsequently developed lymphopenia. The goal of the study was to describe how the two radiation modalities differ in their effects on the immune system. Study-wide conclusions, independent of this receptor: The survival association was assessed only in patients who died, and better survival with proton therapy was presented by the authors as a possibility rather than a demonstrated result. Across the cohort, among patients who died, a greater drop in TCR diversity after the nadir was inversely correlated with overall survival time. Once the lymphocyte count had reached its nadir, the repertoires of photon-treated patients showed oligoclonal expansion, particularly of CD8+ Temra cells, and this expansion drove the decline in diversity. Proton-treated patients stayed relatively stable during treatment, while photon-treated patients lost naive T cells and TCR diversity and gained effector/memory populations.

The library was built by means of the immunoSEQ multiplex PCR assay. Deep sequencing of rearranged TCR beta loci, alongside multiparametric flow cytometry, was used to profile T cell repertoires. The clones in this table, taken by TCRdb from immuneACCESS, are in-frame only. Not every clone is retained; where verified, under half of the shortfall comes from an unresolved V gene, and the cause of the rest is unknown. The sample records 150,000 to 200,000 clones, approximately 91% of which are singletons. The ten largest clones represent 4% to 5% of the sample. Per the germline V gene, SGDLS is the CDR1 and YYNGEE is the CDR2. Deletion took 0 bases off V and 2 bases off J, with a span of 9 bases between the germline ends. The cysteine opens and the phenylalanine closes a CDR3 of 14 amino acids. This entry keeps only the CDR3 DNA: 42 bases, framed from base 1. As for this clone: It lacks a known antigen. No base quality values were provided; no much bigger clone lies one nucleotide off.

Rearrangement joined TRBV9 to TRBJ2-7, with no D gene named confidently. This material consisted of peripheral blood, taken from a patient treated with photon-based radiotherapy. This clonotype was obtained from a middle-aged man with gastric cancer. Read as DNA, the sequence is TGTGCCAGCAGCGTAGAGGGTGGGGCCTACGAGCAGTACTTC. This codes for CASSVEGGAYEQYF.